This T cell receptor beta chain appears in the sequencing data of a study of cytomegalovirus exposure and HLA in healthy donors (dated by TCRdb to 2017 to 2019). In the study overall: An earlier analysis of some 500 of the donors reported roughly 270 Gb of sequence data and some 120 million unique TCR beta sequences from about 200 million T cells. An earlier analysis of 587 of the donors used high-throughput TCR beta sequencing to judge whether each TCR beta V gene segment behaved as functional or pseudogenic. Roughly 300 gigabases of sequencing data and 75 million to 85 million unique TCR sequences made up an early release that covered around 640 HLA-typed donors. All discovery cohort repertoires had been generated using a single sequencing platform. Along with the roughly 710-subject first cohort, a separate validation cohort of over a hundred different subjects was used. Roughly 5 DR-DQ haplotypes were handled as single units for association and clustering, since linkage in the cohort was strong. On average, around 230,000 unique TCR beta nucleotide sequences were sequenced per donor among about 400 genotyped donors of the cohort, with roughly a sixth of those sequences being non-productive. Of the roughly 410 genotyped donors, 70% to 90% were placed in the genetic ancestry cluster associated with self-reported Caucasian donors. A later genetic analysis took genome-wide SNP genotypes for about 65% of the 666 donors and used that subset as a discovery cohort. The study was designed to test whether signatures of past pathogen exposure could be identified by cataloging public T cell receptors. To study patterns of TCR occurrence, a later analysis re-analyzed previously published TCR beta repertoires from under 750 donors and added high-resolution HLA genotyping. The number of typed donors differed by locus: about 620-640 for A, B, C, DRB1 and DQB1; some 500 for DQA1; some 610 for DPA1; and around 470 for DPB1. Using immunosequencing, the study profiled T cell repertoires from 666 subjects and related those repertoires to cytomegalovirus serostatus. Donor age, sex, ethnicity and CMV serostatus were collected together with the repertoire data. Both class I and class II loci were covered by HLA typing, at four-digit resolution. The later analysis used no new phenotypic data to find candidate immune exposures, relying instead on TCR beta sequences and their occurrence across donors. High-throughput TCR immunosequencing, statistical association of individual TCRs with disease status, and machine learning were combined to predict cytomegalovirus infection status. The paper as a whole reports these results and caveats: When HLA alleles, especially DR and DQ, strongly co-occurred, TCR associations were difficult to assign to individual alleles. A few of the identified cytomegalovirus-associated TCR beta chains were confirmed in vitro to be specific for cytomegalovirus antigens. The only immune exposure information available for the cohort was CMV serostatus. A cluster of highly shared sequence variants was judged likely to be a technical artifact of the sequencing pipeline. In a later analysis, TCR association rates were found to vary across HLA loci, with the most associated TCRs seen for DRB1 alleles and the fewest for HLA-C alleles. Because counts were too low, about 18 rarely observed V segments, including chromosome 9 orphons, were excluded from the earlier analysis of roughly 580 of the donors. The classifier was reported to diagnose cytomegalovirus status with high specificity and sensitivity in both the original and validation cohorts. Broadly in line with IMGT annotations, most TCR beta V segments showed up in productive rearrangements about 87% or about 30% of the time in an earlier analysis of 450 to 600 of the donors. Compared with equally common non-associated chains, HLA-associated TCR beta chains in a later analysis were more clonally expanded and had lower generation probabilities. Linkage disequilibrium might explain the correlated functional status among segregating V segments, but an unknown experimental factor could not be excluded. Because HLA typing was missing for some donors at each locus, association tests included only the typed subset. According to a later analysis, parvovirus B19, influenza, CMV and Epstein-Barr virus appeared linked to several top co-occurrence clusters. In a later analysis, most CMV-associated TCR beta chains were found to appear HLA-restricted, with HLA associations seemingly driven largely by CMV exposure. In this cohort, only TCR beta chains were sequenced, and detectable features were limited by the absence of alpha or paired-chain data. It was suggested by the authors that the approach could potentially be generalized to other disease states and immunological phenotypes. Sequencing depth was assumed to be roughly uniform across donors in the presence/absence analyses, though that assumption may not hold. A later analysis associated some 17,000 TCR beta sequences with specific HLA alleles at a false discovery rate of 0.05. Across donors, most TCR sequences were observed very rarely, whereas some public TCRs were present in many individuals. A later genetic analysis associated a missense DCLRE1C variant with V-gene and J-gene trimming of TCR beta chains, and an independent cohort replicated the association. A further reported finding was that TCR beta sequences accurately predicted the HLA-A and HLA-B alleles for most subjects in the first cohort. According to a later genetic analysis, donors in an Asian-associated ancestry cluster had fewer N-insertions in productive TCRs than the approximately 650-donor mean. In the study, approximately 160 TCR beta chains were listed as associated with cytomegalovirus.

As for this clone: Its antigen specificity is not known. The input lacks base qualities; no much larger clone sits a single base away.

The library was obtained by the immunoSEQ multiplex PCR assay. The multiplex PCR relied on a mix of 60 forward primers for TCR Vbeta segments and 13 reverse primers for TCR Jbeta segments. A multiplex PCR assay on genomic DNA amplified the CDR3 region of rearranged TCR beta genes. The Illumina HiSeq System was used to sequence the amplified TCR beta libraries as 87-base-pair reads. Per the authors' processing: In a later analysis, 80 million or so unique TCR beta chains were counted across the 500 to 850 repertoires, and roughly 11 million of these chains were shared by at least two donors. A nearest-neighbor algorithm error-corrected the raw reads and collapsed the reads into unique sequences, merging closely related sequences to remove PCR and sequencing errors. V, D and J gene segments were assigned by aligning CDR3 sequences to IMGT reference sequences. For a sequence to be retained, at least a six-nucleotide match to both a V gene segment and a J gene segment was required. Rearrangements were called productive when the CDR3 lacked stop codons and stayed in frame with V and J; all others were non-productive. Following IMGT convention, CDR3 was defined as the stretch from the second conserved V-encoded cysteine up to the conserved J-encoded phenylalanine. The earlier analysis of 550 to 650 of the donors excluded any sequence lacking an unambiguous match to a single V gene segment. An earlier analysis of a few hundred of the donors called V segments functional above 56.7% productive rearrangements and segregating when the between-donor standard deviation exceeded 5%. A statistical classification framework was built to diagnose cytomegalovirus status from the catalog of TCR beta chain sequences. In a later analysis, V and J genes were assigned by comparing TCR nucleotide sequences against IMGT/GENE-DB human TR gene sequences. Using the TCRdist pipeline, a later analysis assigned CDR3 sequences along with most-parsimonious VDJ recombination scenarios. In a later analysis, each TCR beta chain was defined by its CDR3 amino acid sequence together with its V-gene family, and reads lacking a unique V-gene family were excluded. A later analysis removed 592 highly shared, low-generation-probability nucleotide sequences to deal with suspected cross-contamination and a sequencing artifact. A later analysis calculated a clonal expansion index for each public chain from normalized within-repertoire ranks of inferred template counts. Generation probabilities in a later analysis came from a VDJ recombination model fitted to out-of-frame rearrangements, and those results were checked against IGoR. A later analysis scored TCR-TCR, TCR-HLA and TCR-CMV co-occurrence with hypergeometric tests, applying a repertoire-size bias correction to TCR pairs. To estimate false discovery rates, a later analysis permuted the HLA or CMV assignments 20 times. In a later analysis, co-occurring TCRs were grouped using DBSCAN, with TCRdist sequence similarity added in when clustering inside HLA-allele-positive subsets. Repertoires with fewer than 30,000 or more than 120,000 public chains were left out of co-occurrence clustering, as were a few repertoires with anomalous nucleotide sharing. TCRdb took this table from immuneACCESS and kept in-frame rearrangements with V and J called. Such tables lack part of the clones; where checked against another copy, unresolved V genes explain under half of the gap, and the rest is unexplained. The D gene and trimming were derived from the DNA, and the V and J assignments and clone size from that table. A total of about 190,000 clones appear in this sample, 87% of them only once. 1% to 1.5% of the sample goes to the ten largest clones.

In total, roughly 670 healthy bone marrow donors made up the cohort. Cohort members were all nominally healthy when sampled, although unrecorded immune exposures were likely present. The donor was CMV seronegative and belonged to the group of more than 300 seronegative cohort members. Each donor provided a peripheral blood sample, and peripheral blood mononuclear cells were used for TCR beta sequencing. Genomic DNA extraction from the blood cell samples was performed with the Qiagen DNeasy Blood Extraction Kit. The source of this sequence is a man aged 25 to 40 in good health and CMV-seronegative. Material for sequencing was PBMCs.

The CDR3 region reads CASSQDESNRYGYTF. The nucleotide sequence is TGCGCCAGCAGCCAAGACGAGAGTAACCGCTATGGCTACACCTTC. The sequence joins TRBV4-1 to TRBJ1-2, with the D gene uncertain. The CDR3 starts with the cysteine, ends with the phenylalanine, and has 15 residues. The CDR3 DNA has 45 bases and is translated from base 1. V is shortened by 0 bases, J by 4 bases, and the region joining them spans 12 bases. The germline V gene specifies MGHRA as CDR1 and YSYEKL as CDR2.